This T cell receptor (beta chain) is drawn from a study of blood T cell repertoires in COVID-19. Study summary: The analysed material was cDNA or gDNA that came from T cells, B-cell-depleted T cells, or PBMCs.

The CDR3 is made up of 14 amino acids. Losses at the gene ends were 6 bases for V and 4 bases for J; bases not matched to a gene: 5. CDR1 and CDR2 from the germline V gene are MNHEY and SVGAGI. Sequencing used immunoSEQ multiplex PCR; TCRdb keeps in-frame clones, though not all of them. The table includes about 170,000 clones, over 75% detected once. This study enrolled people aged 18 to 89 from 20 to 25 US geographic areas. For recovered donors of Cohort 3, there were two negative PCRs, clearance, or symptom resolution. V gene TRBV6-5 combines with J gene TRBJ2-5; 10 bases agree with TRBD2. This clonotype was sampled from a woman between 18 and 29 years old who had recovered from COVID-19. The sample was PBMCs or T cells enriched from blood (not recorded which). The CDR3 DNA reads TGTGCCAGCAGCATAGCGGGAGGAGGAGAGACCCAGTACTTC. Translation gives CASSIAGGGETQYF.